Sequencing of this T cell receptor beta chain was carried out in a study of blood T cell repertoires in COVID-19. At the level of the study: Samples came from the United States, Italy and Spain, spanning acute and convalescent COVID-19. Sources were T cells, B-cell-depleted T cells, or PBMCs; the material itself was cDNA or gDNA.

Original processing methods: Reference gene primer amplification yielded estimated nucleated cell counts. TCRdb keeps only in-frame clones here, not all; method: immunoSEQ multiplex PCR. For V, J and clone size, that table is used; D and trimming come from the DNA. The sample holds roughly 150,000 clones; around 84% are singletons and the top ten take 15% to 20%. The CDR3 runs 15 residues. Germline values: CDR1 KGHSH, CDR2 LQKENI. Trimming took 2 bases from V and 5 from J; bases not matched to a gene: 8. The sample comprised peripheral blood. The chain recombines TRBV18 with TRBJ1-1, with TRBD1 identical over 7 bases. The source of this sequence is a woman older than 75 with acute or convalescent COVID-19. The CDR3, as DNA: TGTGCCAGCTCACCAAGTTTACAGGGGTCAACTGAAGCTTTCTTT. Its protein product is CASSPSLQGSTEAFF.